Sequencing of this T cell receptor (beta chain) was carried out in a study of vaccination effects on CD4 cells after COVID-19. The ends were cut back, 2 bases at V and 6 bases at J, with 7 bases in the middle. CDR1 SGHDN and CDR2 FVKESK come from the germline V gene. The CDR3 is 13 amino acids. Only in-frame clones appear in the TCRdb table, and some are missing; sequencing was by immunoSEQ multiplex PCR. The sample carries under 40,000 clones, 70% to 85% recorded once. Findings of the study overall: Cross-reaction with common cold coronaviruses was seen in only 1 of 255 vaccine-induced clones from healthy vaccinees. Both infection-induced and vaccine-induced clones contracted markedly at late post-vaccination timepoints.

A remark on this clone: Its antigen remains unknown.

Within the ViraFEST assay, antigen-specific CD4+ T cells underwent expansion with viral peptide pools prior to sequencing. CD4+ T cells were isolated after around 10 days of culture. All participants had two doses of either the BNT162b2 or mRNA-1273 vaccine. The researchers cultured some 1.9 million PBMC per well with about 11 IU/ml IL-2 and approximately 9.9 ug/ml peptides. Days 3 and 7 were when half the medium was replaced with IL-2 medium. The specimen comprised CD4+ T cells from PBMCs cultured with HCoV-NL63 spike peptides, sampled after COVID-19 vaccination. The receptor was isolated from a human donor who received a COVID-19 vaccine. Some clones in this sample may be carry-over from other donors' samples. The chain joins TRBV14 to TRBJ2-2; TRBD1 is a possible D gene (5 bases). The CDR3, as DNA: TGTGCCAGCAGCCAACAGGGTTCCGGGGAGCTGTTTTTT. This encodes CASSQQGSGELFF.